This T cell receptor (beta chain) appears in the sequencing data of a study of vaccination and CD4 T cells after COVID-19. Study-wide results and limits: Convalescent patients saw a median about 86% of their reactive clones show up only after vaccination.

The CDR3 runs 12 residues. Trimming stripped 6 bases from V and 6 bases from J, with 12 bases between. Germline V gene lookup returns CDR1 DFQATT and CDR2 SNEGSKA (reference sequence). This clonotype was seen a few times. Its antigen remains unidentified. Cultured CD4+ T cells had their DNA profiled by the Oncomine TCR Beta short-read assay. Using its own MiXCR run on the PCR reads, TCRdb lists one record per CDR3 protein. This table holds approximately 24,000 distinct CDR3 sequences, around 28% found once. The time point is: late sampling 161 to 241 days after vaccination in a few convalescent patients. The treatment is: roughly 10-day PBMC culture with coronavirus spike peptide pools or control peptides (ViraFEST assay). PBMCs, plated at some 1.8 million per well, were grown in the presence of around 10 IU/ml IL-2 and 9.5 to 10 ug/ml peptide pools.

The sequenced sample was CD4+ T cells from blood, cultured in vitro, obtained about 7 months after SARS-CoV-2 vaccination. J is TRBJ1-5 and V is TRBV20-1, with a tentative D call TRBD1 (5 bases). This sequence was found in a human donor who had recovered from COVID-19. The CDR3 bases are TGCAGTGCCGTCCCCGGGGGTCAGCCCCAGCATTTT. This encodes CSAVPGGQPQHF.